One sample yielded the 13 T cell receptor beta chains listed below, sequenced in a study of a mutant IDH1 vaccine in newly diagnosed glioma. For these TCRs, the target antigens are not known. As to time point: week 5, during vaccination. Each vaccine dose was 300 ug of mutant IDH1 20-mer peptide, with topical imiquimod. Sequenced by immunoSEQ multiplex PCR; TCRdb stores in-frame clones only, minus some. The sample has some 42,000 clones, 80% to 90% seen once. Sequencing used PBMCs, obtained from a glioma patient whose treatment included an IDH1 peptide vaccine. The receptor set was obtained from a man aged 40-49 years with glioma.

This rearrangement joins TRBV25-1 to TRBJ2-3, with a tentative D call TRBD1 (6 bases). V dropped 5 bases and J dropped 6 bases, with 9 bases sitting between them. There are 12 residues in the CDR3. Germline CDR1 is MGHDK and CDR2 is SYGVNS. CDR3 amino acids: CASSTQGDTQYF. In DNA form, the CDR3 reads TGTGCCAGCAGTACACAGGGTGATACGCAGTATTTT.

The V call is TRBV18, the J call TRBJ2-1; D unclear. CDR3 length equals 14 residues. V dropped 2 bases and J dropped 9 bases, with 14 bases sitting between them. The V gene's germline CDR1 is KGHSH and CDR2 LQKENI. In nucleotides, the CDR3 is TGTGCCAGCTCACCAGGCCTGGGAACGGGTGAGCAGTTCTTC. Its translation is CASSPGLGTGEQFF.

The chain employs TRBV28 and TRBJ2-7, with TRBD1 matching over 7 bases. The V segment lost 4 bases and the J segment 0 bases; nucleotides outside the gene matches: 6. The CDR3 is 15 amino acids. The germline V gene has CDR1 MDHEN and CDR2 SYDVKM. CDR3 DNA: TGTGCCAGCAGTTCAGGGGGTCTTACCTCCTACGAGCAGTACTTC. This encodes CASSSGGLTSYEQYF.

This chain connects TRBV28 to TRBJ1-2, with a weak D call TRBD1 (5 bases). Trimming pared 5 bases from V and 5 bases from J, leaving 21 bases between. This CDR3 spans 16 amino acids. In germline, CDR1 is MDHEN, CDR2 SYDVKM. The CDR3 sequence: CASSASDTPGGYGYTF. The CDR3 DNA follows: TGTGCCAGCAGTGCCTCGGACACTCCGGGGGGGTATGGCTACACCTTC.

This rearrangement joins TRBV11-2 to TRBJ2-5; 8 nucleotides match TRBD2. Unmatched junction bases numbered 8, after V lost 6 bases and J lost 5 bases. This CDR3 contains 14 residues. Germline V gene data show CDR1 as SGHAT and CDR2 as FQNNGV. This CDR3 reads CASRPGLGGETQYF. CDR3 bases: TGTGCCAGCAGGCCGGGACTAGGGGGTGAGACCCAGTACTTC.

The chain combines TRBV7-3 with TRBJ2-2; maybe TRBD1 (6 bases). CDR3 length: 12 residues. Germline CDR1 is SGHTA and CDR2 is FQGTGA. V was clipped by 4 bases and J by 9 bases, with 9 bases between them. For the CDR3, the DNA is TGTGCCAGCAGCTATACAGGGAGGGAGCTGTTTTTT. Translation gives CASSYTGRELFF.

The V call is TRBV19, the J call TRBJ2-7; no reliable D call. Trimming pared 5 bases from V and 2 bases from J, leaving 13 bases between. CDR1 and CDR2 (germline): LNHDA, SQIVND (reference sequence). CDR3 length equals 14 residues. CDR3 bases: TGTGCCAGTAGTCCCCAGACTGGGGCCTACGAGCAGTACTTC. Residues: CASSPQTGAYEQYF.

The chain carries TRBV28 and TRBJ2-5; TRBD1 matches 7 bases. CDR3 size: 13 residues. The germline V gene has CDR1 MDHEN and CDR2 SYDVKM. The V segment lost 6 bases and the J segment 1 base; nucleotides outside the gene matches: 2. The DNA of the CDR3 is TGTGCCAGCAGGACAGGGCCCCAAGAGACCCAGTACTTC. It encodes CASRTGPQETQYF.

This clone has only one observation. The rearrangement joins TRBV6-6 to TRBJ2-7, with TRBD1 as a possible D gene (5 bases). The germline CDR1 and CDR2 sequences are MNHNY and SVGAGI (reference sequence). Trimming stripped 6 bases from V and 4 bases from J, with 22 bases between. This CDR3 comprises 16 residues. This CDR3 reads CASSQGLSIDPYEQYF. In DNA form, the CDR3 reads TGTGCCAGCAGCCAGGGCCTGTCTATTGATCCGTACGAGCAGTACTTC.

The CDR3 nucleotides read TGTGCCAGCAGCTTAGGGACAGGGTTCTATGGCTACACCTTC. Translation: CASSLGTGFYGYTF. V usage is TRBV7-2 and J usage is TRBJ1-2, with TRBD1 matching over 8 bases. V dropped 1 base and J dropped 4; count of bases not matched to a gene: 2. This CDR3 is 14 amino acids long. Per germline, CDR1 SGHTA and CDR2 FQGNSA.

The chain joins TRBV14 to TRBJ1-2; TRBD1 might be the D (5 bases). This CDR3 region has 13 residues. CDR1 and CDR2 from the germline V gene are SGHDN and FVKESK. V lost 4 bases to trimming and J lost 0 bases, with 6 bases between them. In nucleotides, the CDR3 is TGTGCCAGCAGCCCACAGGCTAACTATGGCTACACCTTC. Its protein product is CASSPQANYGYTF.

This chain joins TRBV10-3 and TRBJ1-1; D remains ambiguous. Germline CDR1 ENHRY, CDR2 SYGVKD. V lost 6 bases to trimming and J lost 1 base, with 15 bases between them. This CDR3 spans 15 amino acids. This CDR3 reads CAIRAPAGGNTEAFF. CDR3 nucleotide sequence: TGTGCCATCAGAGCACCCGCGGGTGGGAACACTGAAGCTTTCTTT.

The chain combines TRBV12-2 with TRBJ2-1; TRBD1 is the table's D call and was not checked against the DNA. TRBV12-2 represents a pseudogene. The CDR3 loop spans 16 amino acids. In nucleotides, the CDR3 is TGTGCAAGTCGCCGCGGGACAGCCGACTCACGCAATGAGCAGTTCTTC. It codes for CASRRGTADSRNEQFF.